One TCR beta chain is described in this entry. Its antigen is still unknown. This entry is derived from a study of T cell responses to AZD1222 COVID-19 vaccine. The study's findings and limits: Repertoires were collected only later (after the peak T cell response had occurred). Of spike-specific TCRs, nearly half reportedly target regions left unmutated in variants.

Assay: immunoSEQ multiplex PCR; the TCRdb copy retains only in-frame clones and omits some. The profile shows just over 150,000 clones, approximately 87% of them singletons. Per germline, CDR1 SNHLY and CDR2 FYNNEI. The CDR3 runs to 14 residues. V lost 5 bases and J lost 4; bases outside the gene matches: 5. This clonotype was sampled from an adult who received the AZD1222 COVID-19 vaccine. The chain recombines TRBV2 with TRBJ1-5, with 7 nucleotides matching TRBD1. Sequenced here: peripheral blood, sampled 28 days after the second AZD1222 dose. The CDR3 DNA sequence: TGTGCCAGCAGTCAGGGGGTTTGGAATCAGCCCCAGCATTTT. This translates into CASSQGVWNQPQHF.